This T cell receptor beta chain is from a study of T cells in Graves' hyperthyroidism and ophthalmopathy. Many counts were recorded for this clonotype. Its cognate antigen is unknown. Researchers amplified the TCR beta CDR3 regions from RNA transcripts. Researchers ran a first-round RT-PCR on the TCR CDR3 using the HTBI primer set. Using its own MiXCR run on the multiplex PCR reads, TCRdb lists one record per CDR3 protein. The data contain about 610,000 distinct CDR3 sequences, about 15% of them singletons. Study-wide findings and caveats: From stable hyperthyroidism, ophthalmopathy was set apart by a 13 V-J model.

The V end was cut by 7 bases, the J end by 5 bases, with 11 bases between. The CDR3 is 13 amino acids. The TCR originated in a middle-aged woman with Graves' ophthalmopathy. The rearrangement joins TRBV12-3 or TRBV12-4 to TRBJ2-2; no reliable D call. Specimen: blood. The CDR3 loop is CASKVLLTGELFF. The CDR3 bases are TGTGCCAGCAAGGTACTCTTAACCGGGGAGCTGTTTTTT.